Below are 11 T cell receptor beta chains sequenced from a single sample in a study of blood T cell repertoires in COVID-19. Clones were read by immunoSEQ multiplex PCR, and TCRdb kept only the in-frame ones, dropping some. The table includes more than 300,000 clones, about nine tenths detected once. Material for sequencing was PBMCs or T cells enriched from blood (not recorded which). The receptors derive from a woman under 40 who had recovered from COVID-19.

The rearrangement uses TRBV4-2 and TRBJ2-1; 9 nucleotides align to TRBD2. Germline CDR1 is LGHNA and CDR2 is YNFKEQ. The CDR3 totals 16 residues. The ends lost 4 bases at V and 3 bases at J; junction bases unmatched: 7. CDR3 DNA: TGTGCCAGCAGCCGCCGACTAGCGGAGAGCTACAATGAGCAGTTCTTC. Residues: CASSRRLAESYNEQFF.

A single count supports this clone. The CDR3 coding sequence is TGTGCCAGTAGTATTATGGTCTTCGTCGGGAACACTGAAGCTTTCTTT. As protein: CASSIMVFVGNTEAFF. This chain links TRBV19 with TRBJ1-1; unclear D gene. Per germline, CDR1 LNHDA and CDR2 SQIVND (reference sequence). The CDR3 length is 16 residues. With 3 bases removed from V and 1 base from J, the gap between germline ends came to 15 bases.

The chain combines TRBV11-2 with TRBJ1-1; D possibly corresponds to TRBD1 (6 bases). CDR1 is SGHAT and CDR2 is FQNNGV in the germline V gene. Trimming left V 6 bases short and J 1 base short, with 12 bases between. The CDR3 loop spans 14 amino acids. The chain's CDR3 is CASSFQGGNTEAFF. The CDR3 bases are TGTGCCAGCAGTTTTCAAGGGGGGAACACTGAAGCTTTCTTT.

The gene calls are TRBV5-4 and TRBJ2-7; D unresolved. Germline values: CDR1 SGHNT, CDR2 YYREEE (reference sequence). The CDR3 sequence is 15 residues long. Trimming removed 3 bases at V and 2 bases at J, with 15 bases between. CDR3 in DNA: TGTGCCAGCAGCTCCGAGCTGTCCCACCCCTACGAGCAGTACTTC. It translates to CASSSELSHPYEQYF.

The J gene is TRBJ2-7, the V gene TRBV12-3 or TRBV12-4; D is perhaps TRBD2 (6 bases). The CDR3 length is 12 residues. V shed 8 bases and J shed 11 bases, with 19 bases lying between them. CDR3 nucleotide sequence: TGTGCCAGCGCTAGCGCTCAAGAGAGGGAGTACTTC. It translates to CASASAQEREYF.

This chain joins TRBV6-5 and TRBJ1-1; TRBD1 is a possible D gene (6 bases). V lost 2 bases and J 2 bases, leaving 9 bases between the germline ends. Germline V lookup: CDR1 MNHEY, CDR2 SVGAGI. The length of the CDR3 is 14 residues. The CDR3 loop is CASSYQGTNTEAFF. The CDR3 DNA is TGTGCCAGCAGTTACCAGGGGACAAACACTGAAGCTTTCTTT.

This clone has only one observation. V gene TRBV6-5 combines with J gene TRBJ1-2; TRBD1 might be the D (6 bases). This CDR3 comprises 15 residues. Germline CDR1 and CDR2: MNHEY and SVGAGI. Deletions cut 8 bases from V and 5 bases from J, with 21 bases between. The CDR3 DNA reads as TGTGCCAGCGGGTGGGGGCAGGCCTTGATTTATGGCTACACCTTC. This codes for CASGWGQALIYGYTF.

The V call is TRBV6-5, the J call TRBJ1-1; 10 nucleotides line up with TRBD1. CDR3 length equals 14 residues. Losses at the gene ends were 7 bases for V and 4 bases for J; bases not matched to a gene: 6. CDR1 and CDR2 (germline): MNHEY, SVGAGI. CDR3 region: CASTPTGGITEAFF. DNA for the CDR3: TGTGCCAGCACCCCGACAGGGGGCATCACTGAAGCTTTCTTT.

The chain recombines TRBV7-9 with TRBJ1-4; D is uncertain. This CDR3 is built from 15 residues. Looked up from germline, CDR1 is SEHNR and CDR2 is FQNEAQ (reference sequence). Trimming left V 1 base short and J 0 bases short, with 6 bases between. The CDR3 sequence: CASSLGTSTNEKLFF. Written as DNA, the CDR3 is TGTGCCAGCAGCTTAGGGACTTCAACTAATGAAAAACTGTTTTTT.

The chain has TRBV6-4 and TRBJ2-3; D gene ambiguous. The V and J ends lost 3 bases and 2 bases respectively, with 9 bases between them. This CDR3 is built from 14 residues. Germline-derived CDR1 and CDR2 are MRHNA and SNTAGT. In DNA, the CDR3 is TGTGCCAGCAGTGATGAGGTTTCCACAGATACGCAGTATTTT. Translated, it gives CASSDEVSTDTQYF.

The CDR3 reads CASSLVSGSYNEQFF. The CDR3 DNA reads as TGCGCCAGCAGCTTGGTTAGCGGCTCCTACAATGAGCAGTTCTTC. This chain connects TRBV5-1 to TRBJ2-1; TRBD2 is a possible D gene (6 bases). The CDR3 extends over 15 amino acids. Germline CDR1 SGHRS, CDR2 YFSETQ. Trimming shortened V by 0 bases and J by 0 bases, and 7 bases separated the two germline ends.